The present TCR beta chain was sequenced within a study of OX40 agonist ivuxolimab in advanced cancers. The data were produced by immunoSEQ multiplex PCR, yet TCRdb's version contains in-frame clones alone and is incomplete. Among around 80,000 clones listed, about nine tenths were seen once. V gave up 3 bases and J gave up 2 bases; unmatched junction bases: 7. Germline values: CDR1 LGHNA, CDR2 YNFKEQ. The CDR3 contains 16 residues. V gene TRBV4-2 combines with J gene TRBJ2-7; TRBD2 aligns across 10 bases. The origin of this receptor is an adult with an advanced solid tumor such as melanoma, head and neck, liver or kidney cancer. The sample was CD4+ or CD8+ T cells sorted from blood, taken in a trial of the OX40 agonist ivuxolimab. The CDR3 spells CASSHLTSGFPYEQYF. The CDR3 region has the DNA TGTGCCAGCAGCCACCTGACTAGCGGGTTTCCCTACGAGCAGTACTTC.